This entry lists 23 T cell receptor beta chains sequenced from one sample in a study of beta chain features in type 1 diabetes. The study reverse transcribed the entire isolated RNA, so it sequenced expressed TCRB transcripts. Some clones are missing from TCRdb's copy, which holds only in-frame ones; the method was immunoSEQ multiplex PCR. The sample contains about 350,000 clones, 20% of which appear only once. The sample was naive CD4+ T cells from blood. These receptors all stem from a woman aged 18-35 years in good health.

This chain links TRBV7-3 with TRBJ2-2; TRBD1 aligns across 10 bases. Germline-derived CDR1 and CDR2 are SGHTA and FQGTGA. J lost 8 bases, V lost 5 bases, and 5 bases had no gene match. The CDR3 contains 14 residues. CDR3 nucleotide sequence: TGTGCCAGCAGCCGGGACAGGGGAACTGGGGAGCTGTTTTTT. Translation gives CASSRDRGTGELFF.

CDR3 sequence reads: CASSQFAGGGNTIYF. The CDR3 DNA is TGTGCCAGCAGCCAATTCGCTGGAGGGGGAAACACCATATATTTT. V usage is TRBV14 and J usage is TRBJ1-3; D is ambiguous. CDR3 length: 15 amino acids. In germline, CDR1 is SGHDN, CDR2 FVKESK. V shed 2 bases and J shed 4 bases, with 12 bases lying between them.

This clone was counted a few times. The chain joins TRBV5-1 to TRBJ1-6, with 8 bases matching TRBD1. V lost 4 bases, J lost 9 bases, and 3 bases stayed unmatched. The CDR3 runs to 13 residues. Germline CDR1 SGHRS, CDR2 YFSETQ. As DNA, the CDR3 is TGCGCCAGCAGCATCGACAGGGGTTCACCCCTCCACTTT. Its translation is CASSIDRGSPLHF. Drawing the rest from reference TRBV5-1 and TRBJ1-6, the complete variable domain is KAGVTQTPRYLIKTRGQQVTLSCSPISGHRSVSWYQQTPGQGLQFLFEYFSETQRNKGNFPGRFSGRQFSNSRSEMNVSTLELGDSALYLCASSIDRGSPLHFGNGTRLTVT.

The gene calls are TRBV7-6 and TRBJ2-7, with 8 bases matching TRBD2. CDR3 size: 15 residues. The V gene's germline CDR1 is SGHVS and CDR2 FNYEAQ. Trimming at V came to 5 bases and at J to 7 bases, leaving 13 bases not matched to a gene. The CDR3 region has the DNA TGTGCCAGCAGCCGTACCGGGACTAGGGGAGAGGAGCAGTACTTC. The encoded protein is CASSRTGTRGEEQYF. Full variable domain (rest looked up from reference TRBV7-6 and TRBJ2-7): GAGVSQSPRYKVTKRGQDVALRCDPISGHVSLYWYRQALGQGPEFLTYFNYEAQQDKSGLPNDRFSAERPEGSISTLTIQRTEQRDSAMYRCASSRTGTRGEEQYFGPGTRLTVT.

This clone appeared a few times. DNA for the CDR3: TGTGCCACCAGCTCTCAAAGGACTAGCGGGAACAATGAGCAGTTCTTC. Protein product: CATSSQRTSGNNEQFF. The genes are TRBV15 and TRBJ2-1; TRBD2 agrees at 12 bases. Germline V gene lookup returns CDR1 LNHNV and CDR2 YYDKDF (reference sequence). The CDR3 runs to 16 residues. J gave up 5 bases and V 5 bases, and 7 bases lay outside the gene matches. The variable domain in full, completed from reference TRBV15 and TRBJ2-1, reads DAMVIQNPRYQVTQFGKPVTLSCSQTLNHNVMYWYQQKSSQAPKLLFHYYDKDFNNEADTPDNFQSRRPNTSFCFLDIRSPGLGDTAMYLCATSSQRTSGNNEQFFGPGTRLTVL.

J is TRBJ2-2 and V is TRBV5-6, with 8 nucleotides matching TRBD2. Germline V gene data show CDR1 as SGHDT and CDR2 as YYEEEE. The CDR3 has 15 amino acids. The V gene end was trimmed by 1 base and the J gene end by 6 bases; junction bases not matched to a gene: 5. The CDR3 DNA sequence: TGTGCCAGCAGCTTGCATGGCGGGGGGTCCGGGGAGCTGTTTTTT. Protein product: CASSLHGGGSGELFF.

This chain connects TRBV2 to TRBJ1-1; D gene ambiguous. Trimming pared 4 bases from V and 3 bases from J, leaving 15 bases between. This CDR3 is built from 15 residues. Per germline, CDR1 SNHLY and CDR2 FYNNEI. CDR3: CASSGGHGGYTEAFF. CDR3 DNA sequence: TGTGCCAGCAGTGGGGGTCACGGAGGCTACACTGAAGCTTTCTTT.

This clone was seen only a few times. The chain has TRBV11-2 and TRBJ1-1; 7 bases agree with TRBD1. Germline V gene data show CDR1 as SGHAT and CDR2 as FQNNGV. With V trimmed by 5 bases and J by 8 bases, 5 bases remained unmatched. The CDR3 loop spans 12 amino acids. The CDR3 nucleotides are TGTGCCAGCAGCCACAGGGGCGAAGAAGCTTTCTTT. Residues: CASSHRGEEAFF. Full variable domain (outside the CDR3, taken from reference TRBV11-2 and TRBJ1-1): EAGVAQSPRYKIIEKRQSVAFWCNPISGHATLYWYQQILGQGPKLLIQFQNNGVVDDSQLPKDRFSAERLKGVDSTLKIQPAKLEDSAVYLCASSHRGEEAFFGQGTRLTVV.

The gene calls are TRBV16 and TRBJ1-2, with 10 bases lining up with TRBD1. The V and J ends lost 2 bases and 8 bases, in that order; junction bases with no gene match: 2. The length of the CDR3 is 13 residues. CDR1 is KGHSY and CDR2 is FQNENV in the germline V gene. CDR3 bases: TGTGCCAGCAGCCAAGGACAGGGGGGAGGCTACACCTTC. It is translated as CASSQGQGGGYTF.

Only one count was recorded for this clone. V gene TRBV12-5 combines with J gene TRBJ2-5; possibly TRBD2 for D (6 bases). V lost 7 bases to trimming and J lost 5 bases, with 17 bases between them. The CDR3 is made up of 14 amino acids. Germline V gene sequence: CDR1 LGHNT, CDR2 FRNRAP. Here the CDR3 DNA reads TGTGCTAGTGCCCCGTACGGGGGTGGGGAGACCCAGTACTTC. Its translation is CASAPYGGGETQYF.

The rearrangement joins TRBV30 to TRBJ2-3; 7 nucleotides line up with TRBD1. From germline, CDR1 is GTSNPN and CDR2 SVGIG (reference sequence). The CDR3 length is 14 residues. The ends lost 0 bases at V and 4 bases at J; junction bases unmatched: 4. This CDR3 reads CAWSVKGAADTQYF. The CDR3 DNA follows: TGTGCCTGGAGTGTAAAGGGGGCTGCAGATACGCAGTATTTT.

The V gene is TRBV18, the J gene TRBJ2-1; 7 bases are shared with TRBD2. V shed 0 bases, J shed 4 bases, and the junction held 6 bases outside the gene matches. This CDR3 has 16 residues. Germline V CDR1 and CDR2: KGHSH, LQKENI. The CDR3 protein is CASSPPPAGPYNEQFF. DNA for the CDR3: TGTGCCAGCTCACCACCACCAGCGGGACCGTACAATGAGCAGTTCTTC.

The chain carries TRBV30 and TRBJ1-6; the match to TRBD1 covers 7 bases. V lost 6 bases to trimming and J lost 10 bases; unmatched junction nucleotides: 3. This CDR3 has 11 residues. CDR1 and CDR2 from the germline V gene are GTSNPN and SVGIG (reference sequence). CDR3 in amino acids: CACARGSPLHF. The CDR3 DNA follows: TGTGCCTGCGCCAGGGGGTCACCCCTCCACTTT.

The sample holds a few counts of this clone. The gene calls are TRBV13 and TRBJ2-2, with D possibly being TRBD1 (6 bases). V was pared by 4 bases and J by 4 bases, with 19 bases between. The CDR3 consists of 17 residues. Looked up from germline, CDR1 is PRHDT and CDR2 is FYEKMQ (reference sequence). CDR3 sequence reads: CASSSTRGEGSTGELFF. The CDR3 DNA sequence: TGTGCCAGCAGCTCGACCAGGGGAGAGGGGAGCACCGGGGAGCTGTTTTTT.

This clone was seen more than once but under ten times. The gene calls are TRBV5-1 and TRBJ2-3; the match to TRBD1 covers 8 bases. Unmatched junction bases numbered 11, after V lost 7 bases and J lost 1 base. There are 16 residues in the CDR3. Germline V gene data show CDR1 as SGHRS and CDR2 as YFSETQ. The CDR3 nucleotides read TGCGCCAGCCGACTAACTCCGGGACAGGGCACAGATACGCAGTATTTT. Its translation is CASRLTPGQGTDTQYF.

The chain uses TRBV28 and TRBJ1-2; the D gene is possibly TRBD1 (6 bases). The length of the CDR3 is 13 residues. V was trimmed by 4 bases and J by 8 bases, leaving 14 bases between them. Germline V gives CDR1 MDHEN, CDR2 SYDVKM. The CDR3 sequence: CASSSSTGYGYTF. CDR3 sequence (DNA): TGTGCCAGCAGTTCCTCGACAGGATACGGCTACACCTTC.

This clone has just a few counts. This rearrangement joins TRBV11-3 to TRBJ1-2; D gene uncertain. Germline V gives CDR1 SGHNT, CDR2 YENEEA. The CDR3 consists of 12 residues. V lost 4 bases and J lost 6, with 9 bases in between. The CDR3 sequence is CASSSRLDGYTF. DNA for the CDR3: TGTGCCAGCAGCTCTAGGCTGGATGGCTACACCTTC.

V is TRBV7-2 and J is TRBJ1-1; unclear D gene. Trimming took off 1 base at V and 11 bases at J, with 11 bases between the two ends. This CDR3 is 12 amino acids long. Germline CDR1 and CDR2: SGHTA and FQGNSA. The DNA for the CDR3 is TGTGCCAGCAGCTTAGAAACCAGGAGGGCTTTCTTT. It yields the protein CASSLETRRAFF. The full variable domain, its missing parts supplied by reference TRBV7-2 and TRBJ1-1, is GAGVSQSPSNKVTEKGKDVELRCDPISGHTALYWYRQSLGQGLEFLIYFQGNSAPDKSGLPSDRFSAERTGGSVSTLTIQRTQQEDSAVYLCASSLETRRAFFGQGTRLTVV.

In regard to this clone: The identical CDR3 is also encoded by other nucleotide sequences in the sample. The chain joins TRBV19 to TRBJ1-5, with no clear D. CDR1 is LNHDA and CDR2 is SQIVND in the germline V gene (reference sequence). Trimming shortened V by 2 bases and J by 1 base, and 3 bases separated the two germline ends. The CDR3 has 13 amino acids. In DNA, the CDR3 is TGTGCCAGTAGTATATCAAGCAATCAGCCCCAGCATTTT. Translated, it gives CASSISSNQPQHF.

This clone was seen just once. This chain connects TRBV7-9 to TRBJ1-6; 8 positions match TRBD1. Germline CDR1 SEHNR, CDR2 FQNEAQ (reference sequence). V shed 4 bases and J 8 bases; nucleotides not matched to a gene: 4. The CDR3 consists of 14 residues. The chain's CDR3 is CASSSDRGYSPLHF. CDR3 in DNA: TGTGCCAGCAGCTCAGACAGGGGCTATTCACCCCTCCACTTT.

The chain has TRBV6-5 and TRBJ2-7, with 9 nucleotides matching TRBD1. This CDR3 has 15 amino acids. In germline, CDR1 is MNHEY, CDR2 SVGAGI. V trimming: 6 bases; J trimming: 2 bases; junction bases outside the gene matches: 8. In DNA, the CDR3 is TGTGCCAGCAGACCGGCCGGGACAGGGACCTACGAGCAGTACTTC. It is translated as CASRPAGTGTYEQYF.

The V and J genes are TRBV4-1 and TRBJ2-2; 13 bases agree with TRBD2. V dropped 2 bases and J dropped 0; count of bases not matched to a gene: 9. CDR1 and CDR2 (germline): MGHRA, YSYEKL. The CDR3 runs to 20 residues. As DNA, the CDR3 is TGCGCCAGCAGCCAACCTCCGGGACTAGCGGGATATACGAACACCGGGGAGCTGTTTTTT. It codes for CASSQPPGLAGYTNTGELFF.

This clone has more than one count but fewer than ten. The genes are TRBV6-5 and TRBJ1-1; no definite D call. V gave up 6 bases and J gave up 4 bases, with 18 bases separating them. The CDR3 consists of 15 residues. From germline, CDR1 is MNHEY and CDR2 SVGAGI. CDR3 bases: TGTGCCAGCAGCCCCCTTAAACGGAGGATCACTGAAGCTTTCTTT. Translated: CASSPLKRRITEAFF.